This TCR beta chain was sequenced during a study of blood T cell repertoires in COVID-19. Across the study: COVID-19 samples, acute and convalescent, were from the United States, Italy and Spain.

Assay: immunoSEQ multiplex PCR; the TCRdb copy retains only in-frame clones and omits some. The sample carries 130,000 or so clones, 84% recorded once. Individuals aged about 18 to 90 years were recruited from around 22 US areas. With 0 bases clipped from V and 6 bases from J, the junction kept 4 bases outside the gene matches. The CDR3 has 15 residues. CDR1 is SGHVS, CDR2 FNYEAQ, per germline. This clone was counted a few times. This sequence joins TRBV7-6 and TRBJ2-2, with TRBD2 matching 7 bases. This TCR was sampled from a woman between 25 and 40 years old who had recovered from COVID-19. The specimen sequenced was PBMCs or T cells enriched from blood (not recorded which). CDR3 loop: CASSLAGRGPGELFF. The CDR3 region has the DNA TGTGCCAGCAGCTTAGCGGGGAGGGGACCCGGGGAGCTGTTTTTT.